These 30 T cell receptor beta chains came from one sample sequenced in a study of blood T cell repertoires in COVID-19. Generated by immunoSEQ multiplex PCR, the TCRdb table keeps only in-frame clones and is missing some. The table includes roughly 91,000 clones, 82% detected once. The sequenced sample was peripheral blood. The receptors shown here come from a woman of 80 years or more with acute or convalescent COVID-19.

The gene calls are TRBV5-1 and TRBJ2-4, with 8 bases aligning to TRBD2. Trimming removed 5 bases from V and 11 bases from J; junction bases left unmatched: 9. The germline V gene has CDR1 SGHRS and CDR2 YFSETQ. The CDR3 contains 13 residues. The DNA of the CDR3 is TGCGCCAGCAGTTTCCGTAGCGGGGTCCTTCAGTACTTC. Its protein product is CASSFRSGVLQYF. The full variable domain, with the rest looked up from reference TRBV5-1 and TRBJ2-4, is KAGVTQTPRYLIKTRGQQVTLSCSPISGHRSVSWYQQTPGQGLQFLFEYFSETQRNKGNFPGRFSGRQFSNSRSEMNVSTLELGDSALYLCASSFRSGVLQYFGAGTRLSVL.

The chain combines TRBV5-4 with TRBJ1-6; D gene ambiguous. This CDR3 spans 15 amino acids. The V and J ends lost 2 bases and 7 bases respectively, with 13 bases between them. Germline V gene sequence: CDR1 SGHNT, CDR2 YYREEE (reference sequence). DNA of the CDR3: TGTGCCAGCAGCTTTGACACCCGAGGGAATTCACCCCTCCACTTT. It codes for CASSFDTRGNSPLHF.

This chain links TRBV5-1 with TRBJ1-1, with D hard to call. CDR1 and CDR2 (germline): SGHRS, YFSETQ. V gave up 3 bases and J gave up 1 base, with 10 bases separating them. The CDR3 totals 14 residues. The CDR3 is CASSWQTGNTEAFF. CDR3 nucleotide sequence: TGCGCCAGCAGCTGGCAAACGGGGAACACTGAAGCTTTCTTT.

This clone appeared a single time. The chain employs TRBV3-1 (or the pseudogene TRBV3-2) and TRBJ2-4, with TRBD2 identical over 8 bases. V shed 0 bases, J shed 6 bases, and the junction held 4 bases outside the gene matches. This CDR3 spans 15 amino acids. The germline V gene has CDR1 LGHDT and CDR2 YNNKEL (reference sequence). The CDR3 coding sequence is TGTGCCAGCAGCCAAGATGGGACTAGAGTAAACATTCAGTACTTC. Residues: CASSQDGTRVNIQYF.

The chain links TRBV6-5 to TRBJ1-2; a possible D gene is TRBD1 (6 bases). The V end lost 7 bases, the J end lost 1 base, and 16 bases lay between the germline ends. Germline CDR1 reads MNHEY; CDR2 reads SVGAGI. The CDR3 is 15 residues long. CDR3 protein: CASTPRQGNNYGYTF. CDR3 in DNA: TGTGCCAGCACCCCGAGGCAGGGGAATAACTATGGCTACACCTTC.

The rearrangement uses TRBV20-1 and TRBJ2-3, with 11 bases that match TRBD2. This CDR3 region has 15 residues. Germline lookup yields CDR1 DFQATT and CDR2 SNEGSKA (reference sequence). The J segment lost 3 bases and the V segment lost 3 bases, leaving 5 bases of the junction unmatched. CDR3 loop: CSASQLAGGTDTQYF. The CDR3 DNA reads as TGCAGTGCTAGTCAGCTAGCGGGAGGTACAGATACGCAGTATTTT.

The chain carries TRBV7-8 and TRBJ2-7; TRBD1 aligns across 10 bases. The CDR3 totals 15 residues. Germline V gives CDR1 SGHVS, CDR2 FQNEAQ. Trimming at V came to 5 bases and at J to 5 bases, leaving 9 bases not matched to a gene. CDR3 sequence (DNA): TGTGCCAGCAGCCCGTGGACAGGGGGTGTGAACGAGCAGTACTTC. Its translation is CASSPWTGGVNEQYF.

The rearrangement joins TRBV19 to TRBJ1-6; TRBD1 is a possible D gene (5 bases). The germline gives CDR1 LNHDA, CDR2 SQIVND (reference sequence). V was clipped by 5 bases and J by 6 bases, with 14 bases between them. The CDR3 covers 15 residues. CDR3 loop: CASSADGTGNSPLHF. CDR3 coding DNA: TGTGCCAGTAGTGCCGACGGGACTGGTAATTCACCCCTCCACTTT.

This chain links TRBV6-6 with TRBJ1-6; 9 bases are shared with TRBD1. The CDR3 consists of 16 residues. V was clipped by 7 bases and J by 9 bases; unmatched bases: 13. Germline CDR1 and CDR2: MNHNY and SVGAGI (reference sequence). The CDR3 region is CASTTPSGTGTSPLHF. CDR3 nucleotides: TGTGCCAGCACCACACCTTCCGGGACAGGGACTTCACCCCTCCACTTT.

This chain uses TRBV3-1 (or the pseudogene TRBV3-2) with TRBJ1-1, with 12 bases identical to TRBD1. Per the germline V gene, CDR1 is LGHDT and CDR2 is YNNKEL (reference sequence). The ends lost 3 bases at V and 4 bases at J; junction bases unmatched: 6. CDR3 length: 16 amino acids. The DNA of the CDR3 is TGTGCCAGCAGCCAGTGGGGGACAGGGGGCTTCACTGAAGCTTTCTTT. The encoded protein is CASSQWGTGGFTEAFF.

A single count supports this clone. The J gene is TRBJ2-3, the V gene TRBV5-1, with 7 bases identical to TRBD2. With V trimmed by 4 bases and J by 0 bases, 5 bases remained unmatched. Germline V CDR1 and CDR2: SGHRS, YFSETQ. This CDR3 contains 15 residues. The CDR3 sequence is CASSDLSGSTDTQYF. The DNA for the CDR3 is TGCGCCAGCAGCGACCTTAGCGGGAGCACAGATACGCAGTATTTT. Together with reference TRBV5-1 and TRBJ2-3, the CDR3 gives the full variable domain: KAGVTQTPRYLIKTRGQQVTLSCSPISGHRSVSWYQQTPGQGLQFLFEYFSETQRNKGNFPGRFSGRQFSNSRSEMNVSTLELGDSALYLCASSDLSGSTDTQYFGPGTRLTVL.

This clone appeared once. Other DNA variants within this sample encode the same CDR3. J is TRBJ2-2 and V is TRBV5-1; 7 nucleotides match TRBD1. V shed 4 bases, J shed 1 base, and the junction held 4 bases outside the gene matches. The CDR3 is made up of 15 amino acids. The germline V gene encodes CDR1 SGHRS and CDR2 YFSETQ. Written as DNA, the CDR3 is TGCGCCAGCAGCCTTAGGACAGGGAACACCGGGGAGCTGTTTTTT. Residues: CASSLRTGNTGELFF.

The V and J genes are TRBV4-2 and TRBJ1-1; no clear D gene. The ends were cut back, 1 base at V and 0 bases at J, with 9 bases in the middle. The germline gives CDR1 LGHNA, CDR2 YNFKEQ. The CDR3 has 15 amino acids. The CDR3 is CASSQVQSMNTEAFF. The CDR3 DNA sequence: TGTGCCAGCAGCCAAGTCCAGTCCATGAACACTGAAGCTTTCTTT.

The V and J genes are TRBV5-1 and TRBJ1-3; TRBD1 might be the D (5 bases). Germline values: CDR1 SGHRS, CDR2 YFSETQ. This CDR3 has 16 residues. V dropped 5 bases and J dropped 0 bases, with 15 bases sitting between them. Here the CDR3 reads CASSLLTGSSGNTIYF. DNA for the CDR3: TGCGCCAGCAGTTTACTCACAGGCTCCTCTGGAAACACCATATATTTT.

This clone was observed a few times. This chain links TRBV6-5 with TRBJ1-5, with D possibly TRBD1 on 6 matching bases. This CDR3 is built from 15 residues. The ends were cut back, 6 bases at V and 5 bases at J, with 17 bases in the middle. CDR1 MNHEY and CDR2 SVGAGI come from the germline V gene. The CDR3 here is CASRGAQGRYQPQHF. Written as DNA, the CDR3 is TGTGCCAGCAGGGGTGCCCAGGGGCGGTATCAGCCCCAGCATTTT.

J is TRBJ2-1 and V is TRBV6-5; TRBD1 aligns across 7 bases. The junction had 9 bases not matched to a gene; V was cut back by 4 bases and J by 6 bases. Germline CDR1 and CDR2: MNHEY and SVGAGI. This CDR3 contains 15 residues. The CDR3 DNA reads as TGTGCCAGCAGTTTCCGACAGGGTGCGATCAATGAGCAGTTCTTC. Translating gives CASSFRQGAINEQFF.

The chain recombines TRBV7-9 with TRBJ2-5, with 8 bases identical to TRBD2. The CDR3 runs 15 residues. The germline V gene encodes CDR1 SEHNR and CDR2 FQNEAQ (reference sequence). The V gene end was trimmed by 1 base and the J gene end by 5 bases; junction bases not matched to a gene: 6. The CDR3 is CASSLEPQRGETQYF. CDR3 bases: TGTGCCAGCAGCTTAGAACCCCAGCGGGGGGAGACCCAGTACTTC.

V gene TRBV9 combines with J gene TRBJ2-5, with D maybe TRBD2 (6 bases). V was trimmed by 0 bases and J by 0 bases, leaving 9 bases between them. The CDR3 contains 15 residues. Germline CDR1 reads SGDLS; CDR2 reads YYNGEE. The CDR3 sequence is CASSVEAGYQETQYF. The CDR3 DNA reads TGTGCCAGCAGCGTAGAGGCGGGGTACCAAGAGACCCAGTACTTC.

The chain carries TRBV5-5 and TRBJ2-3; D uncertain. The CDR3 runs to 14 residues. Germline lookup yields CDR1 SGHKS and CDR2 YYEKEE (reference sequence). V was clipped by 0 bases and J by 2 bases, with 7 bases between them. The CDR3 protein is CASSLAYPTDTQYF. In nucleotides, the CDR3 is TGTGCCAGCAGCTTGGCCTACCCCACAGATACGCAGTATTTT.

CDR3 loop: CASSQLGTSVTDTQYF. The CDR3 DNA follows: TGTGCCAGCAGCCAACTCGGGACTAGCGTTACAGATACGCAGTATTTT. The V call is TRBV7-2, the J call TRBJ2-3; TRBD2 agrees at 10 bases. The germline V gene encodes CDR1 SGHTA and CDR2 FQGNSA. V lost 5 bases to trimming and J lost 3 bases; unmatched junction nucleotides: 8. This CDR3 is 16 amino acids long.

The genes are TRBV27 and TRBJ1-2; 9 nucleotides align to TRBD1. The germline gives CDR1 MNHEY, CDR2 SMNVEV (reference sequence). The CDR3 loop spans 13 amino acids. V dropped 6 bases and J dropped 7; count of bases not matched to a gene: 6. The CDR3 reads CASRPTGGGGYTF. The CDR3 coding sequence is TGTGCCAGCAGACCAACAGGGGGCGGTGGCTACACCTTC.

Regarding this clone: The sample has other DNA sequences that encode this CDR3 too. This chain links TRBV28 with TRBJ2-7; 8 bases align to TRBD1. CDR3 length: 14 amino acids. Germline assignment: CDR1 MDHEN and CDR2 SYDVKM. Germline trimming cut 5 bases from V and 4 bases from J; bases unmatched to any gene: 7. The DNA of the CDR3 is TGTGCCAGCAGTCTGGACAGGGTAGTTTACGAGCAGTACTTC. It specifies CASSLDRVVYEQYF.

The rearrangement joins TRBV27 to TRBJ2-5; perhaps TRBD2 as D (6 bases). V lost 0 bases to trimming and J lost 5 bases, with 13 bases between them. Per the germline V gene, CDR1 is MNHEY and CDR2 is SMNVEV (reference sequence). This CDR3 contains 15 residues. The CDR3 spells CASSLSPGLMETQYF. Here the CDR3 DNA reads TGTGCCAGCAGTTTATCCCCGGGACTTATGGAGACCCAGTACTTC.

The chain employs TRBV5-1 and TRBJ2-3; tentatively, D is TRBD1 (5 bases). This CDR3 is built from 15 residues. The germline V gene has CDR1 SGHRS and CDR2 YFSETQ. The V end lost 3 bases, the J end lost 3 bases, and 14 bases lay between the germline ends. CDR3 nucleotide sequence: TGCGCCAGCAGCTCCGACCACAAGGGGACAGATACGCAGTATTTT. It codes for CASSSDHKGTDTQYF.

The genes are TRBV5-1 and TRBJ2-5; 10 bases fit TRBD1. CDR3 size: 15 residues. The V gene end was trimmed by 0 bases and the J gene end by 3 bases; junction bases not matched to a gene: 2. CDR1 and CDR2 from the germline V gene are SGHRS and YFSETQ. CDR3 in DNA: TGCGCCAGCAGCTTGGCCGGGACAGGGGAAGAGACCCAGTACTTC. Encoded protein: CASSLAGTGEETQYF.

This clone was seen a single time. This sequence joins TRBV6-5 and TRBJ2-5, with TRBD2 identical over 7 bases. The germline V gene has CDR1 MNHEY and CDR2 SVGAGI. V shed 4 bases, J shed 5 bases, and the junction held 10 bases outside the gene matches. CDR3 length: 15 residues. This chain's CDR3 is CASSSPGPGGETQYF. The CDR3 DNA sequence: TGTGCCAGCAGTTCCCCGGGACCCGGGGGGGAGACCCAGTACTTC.

The rearrangement uses TRBV20-1 and TRBJ1-5; D remains unclear. The CDR3 length is 13 residues. Trimming took off 3 bases at V and 6 bases at J, with 12 bases between the two ends. The V gene's germline CDR1 is DFQATT and CDR2 SNEGSKA (reference sequence). The CDR3 DNA is TGCAGTGCTAGTGGGTGGACTACTCAGCCCCAGCATTTT. Residues: CSASGWTTQPQHF.

DNA for the CDR3: TGTGCCACCAGGGGAGCTTGTATCCACTTT. It translates to CATRGACIHF. The chain has TRBV15 and TRBJ1-6; D is ambiguous. The V gene's germline CDR1 is LNHNV and CDR2 YYDKDF (reference sequence). V was pared by 6 bases and J by 17 bases, with 11 bases between. The CDR3 contains 10 residues. Variable domain in full (rest from reference TRBV15 and TRBJ1-6): DAMVIQNPRYQVTQFGKPVTLSCSQTLNHNVMYWYQQKSSQAPKLLFHYYDKDFNNEADTPDNFQSRRPNTSFCFLDIRSPGLGDTAMYLCATRGACIHFGNGTRLTVT.

This sequence joins TRBV10-2 and TRBJ2-3; D remains unclear. CDR1 is WSHSY, CDR2 SAAADI, per germline. The CDR3 runs 18 residues. The V end lost 1 base, the J end lost 0 bases, and 17 bases lay between the germline ends. In DNA, the CDR3 is TGCGCCAGCAGTGAGTACCGGTTTCCCCGCGCGAGCACAGATACGCAGTATTTT. Residues: CASSEYRFPRASTDTQYF.

J is TRBJ1-5 and V is TRBV6-2 or TRBV6-3, with a tentative D call TRBD1 (6 bases). The CDR3 runs to 15 residues. Per germline, CDR1 MNHEY and CDR2 SVGEGT. V was trimmed by 4 bases and J by 6 bases, leaving 16 bases between them. CDR3 residues: CASSLPGGARQPQHF. CDR3 nucleotides: TGTGCCAGCAGTTTACCCGGGGGGGCTCGTCAGCCCCAGCATTTT.